The 5 T cell receptor beta chains given below trace back to one sample, sequenced in a study of T cell responses to AZD1222 COVID-19 vaccine. The repertoire was sequenced with immunoSEQ multiplex PCR; TCRdb's copy has only in-frame clones and lacks some. The table records hundreds of thousands of clones, about 94% of them present only once. Sample: peripheral blood, taken 28 days after the second AZD1222 dose. These receptor sequences come from an adult who received the AZD1222 COVID-19 vaccine.

The chain combines TRBV28 with TRBJ1-3, with TRBD1 identical over 11 bases. The CDR3 spans 16 residues. The trim removed 5 bases at V and 0 bases at J, leaving 3 bases unmatched. Looked up from germline, CDR1 is MDHEN and CDR2 is SYDVKM. Here the CDR3 DNA reads TGTGCCAGCAGTCGGGGGACAGGGGGCTCTGGAAACACCATATATTTT. Protein: CASSRGTGGSGNTIYF.

The chain joins TRBV5-6 to TRBJ1-1, with unresolved D. CDR1 and CDR2 (germline): SGHDT, YYEEEE. There are 11 residues in the CDR3. V dropped 4 bases and J dropped 8 bases, with 9 bases sitting between them. CDR3 region: CASSLRHEAFF. CDR3 sequence (DNA): TGTGCCAGCAGCCTGCGCCACGAAGCTTTCTTT.

CDR3 region: CASSGSTGGSGNTIYF. CDR3 bases: TGTGCCAGCAGTGGGTCGACAGGGGGCTCTGGAAACACCATATATTTT. The J gene is TRBJ1-3, the V gene TRBV28; 9 nucleotides agree with TRBD1. After removal of 5 bases from V and 0 bases from J, the junction contained 5 bases not matched to a gene. CDR1 MDHEN and CDR2 SYDVKM come from the germline V gene. CDR3 length: 16 residues.

This rearrangement joins TRBV7-2 to TRBJ1-4; possibly TRBD1 for D (6 bases). The CDR3 is made up of 15 amino acids. With 5 bases removed from V and 8 bases from J, the gap between germline ends came to 18 bases. In germline, CDR1 is SGHTA, CDR2 FQGNSA. The CDR3: CASSIGGGGREKLFF. CDR3 DNA: TGTGCCAGCAGCATAGGGGGGGGAGGGCGAGAAAAACTGTTTTTT. The full variable domain, its missing parts supplied by reference TRBV7-2 and TRBJ1-4, is GAGVSQSPSNKVTEKGKDVELRCDPISGHTALYWYRQSLGQGLEFLIYFQGNSAPDKSGLPSDRFSAERTGGSVSTLTIQRTQQEDSAVYLCASSIGGGGREKLFFGSGTQLSVL.

The V and J genes are TRBV14 and TRBJ2-7; D may be TRBD1 (6 bases). Germline CDR1 and CDR2: SGHDN and FVKESK. CDR3 length: 15 amino acids. Between the trimmed V and J ends, which lost 2 bases and 3 bases, there was a span of 14 bases. Written as DNA, the CDR3 is TGTGCCAGCAGCCAATTAGATGAGGGGGACTACGAGCAGTACTTC. Translating gives CASSQLDEGDYEQYF.